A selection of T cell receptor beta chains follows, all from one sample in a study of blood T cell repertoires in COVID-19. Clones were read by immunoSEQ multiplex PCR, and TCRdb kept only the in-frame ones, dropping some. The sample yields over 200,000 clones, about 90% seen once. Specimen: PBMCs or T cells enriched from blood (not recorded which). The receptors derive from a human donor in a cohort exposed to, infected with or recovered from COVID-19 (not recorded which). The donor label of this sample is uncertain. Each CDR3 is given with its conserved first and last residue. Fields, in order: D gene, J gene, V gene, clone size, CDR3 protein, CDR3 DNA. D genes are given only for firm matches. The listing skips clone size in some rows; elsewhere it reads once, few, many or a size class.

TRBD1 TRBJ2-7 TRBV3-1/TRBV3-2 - CASSQVGRGREQYF TGTGCCAGCAGCCAAGTCGGCAGGGGGCGGGAGCAGTACTTC
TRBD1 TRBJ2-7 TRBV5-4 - CASSSLDREYEQYF TGTGCCAGCAGCTCTCTGGACAGGGAATACGAGCAGTACTTC
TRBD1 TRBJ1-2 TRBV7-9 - CASEGTGYGYTF TGTGCCAGCGAAGGGACAGGGTATGGCTACACCTTC
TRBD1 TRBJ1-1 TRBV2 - CATSGTENTEAFF TGTGCCACCTCCGGGACAGAGAACACTGAAGCTTTCTTT
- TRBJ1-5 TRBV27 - CASRTLGRGVSNQPQHF TGTGCCAGCAGGACCTTAGGGCGGGGCGTGAGCAATCAGCCCCAGCATTTT
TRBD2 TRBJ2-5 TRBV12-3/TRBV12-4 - CASSYTGGTQYF TGTGCCAGCAGTTATACGGGAGGGACCCAGTACTTC
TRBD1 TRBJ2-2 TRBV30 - CAWSLWGRGFSGELFF TGTGCCTGGAGTCTCTGGGGCAGGGGGTTCTCCGGGGAGCTGTTTTTT
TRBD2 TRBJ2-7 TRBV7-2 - CASSTQAGEGVEQYF TGTGCCAGCAGCACCCAAGCGGGGGAGGGGGTCGAGCAGTACTTC
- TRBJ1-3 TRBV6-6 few CASSRQAIRSGNTIYF TGTGCCAGCAGTCGACAGGCGATTAGATCTGGAAACACCATATATTTT
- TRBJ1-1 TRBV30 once CAWSTGGGATEAFF TGTGCCTGGAGTACTGGTGGAGGGGCCACTGAAGCTTTCTTT
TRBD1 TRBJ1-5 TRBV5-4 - CASSPEPDREQPQHF TGTGCCAGCAGCCCCGAACCTGACAGGGAACAGCCCCAGCATTTT
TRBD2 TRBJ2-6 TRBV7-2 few CASRGREAGANVLTF TGTGCCAGCAGGGGGAGGGAAGCTGGGGCCAACGTCCTGACTTTC
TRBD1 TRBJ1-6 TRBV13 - CASSLGQGASNSPLHF TGTGCCAGCAGCTTAGGACAGGGGGCGAGTAATTCACCCCTCCACTTT
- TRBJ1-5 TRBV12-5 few CASVGGGAWPQHF TGTGCTAGTGTGGGGGGGGGCGCGTGGCCCCAGCATTTT
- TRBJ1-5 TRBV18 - CASSPSGQSQPQHF TGTGCCAGCTCACCCAGTGGACAGTCTCAGCCCCAGCATTTT
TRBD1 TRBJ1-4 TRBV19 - CASSNQAGGGIVGEKLFF TGTGCCAGTAGTAACCAAGCAGGGGGCGGAATTGTCGGGGAAAAACTGTTTTTT
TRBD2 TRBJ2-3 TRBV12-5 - CASGLAHGIGSGGVLGTDTQYF TGTGCTAGTGGTTTGGCCCATGGGATAGGTAGCGGGGGAGTACTTGGCACAGATACGCAGTATTTT
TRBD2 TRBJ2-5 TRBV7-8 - CASSSGLAGLLETQYF TGTGCCAGCAGCTCTGGACTAGCGGGGCTTCTTGAGACCCAGTACTTC
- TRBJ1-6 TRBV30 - CAWSSLRGSVGNSPLHF TGTGCCTGGAGTTCACTTAGGGGCTCAGTCGGGAATTCACCCCTCCACTTT
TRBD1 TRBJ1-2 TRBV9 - CASSPGDSLGYGYTF TGTGCCAGCAGCCCGGGGGACAGTCTCGGCTATGGCTACACCTTC
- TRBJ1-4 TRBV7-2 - CASSLSPVPNEKLFF TGTGCCAGCAGCTTATCCCCGGTGCCTAATGAAAAACTGTTTTTT
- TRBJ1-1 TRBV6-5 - CASSYSVSENTEAFF TGTGCCAGCAGTTACTCAGTGAGTGAGAACACTGAAGCTTTCTTT
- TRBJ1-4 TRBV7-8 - CASSPGAWGEKLFF TGTGCCAGCAGCCCAGGGGCCTGGGGGGAAAAACTGTTTTTT
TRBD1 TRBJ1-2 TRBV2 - CASTSRDRASYTF TGTGCCAGCACCTCCAGGGACAGGGCGAGCTACACCTTC